This TCR beta chain was recovered during a study of CD8+ T cells in alopecia areata. Starting from PBMCs, sorting isolated CD4+ and CD8+ T cells. Study-wide results and limits: The study found higher clonality in lesional than normal scalp, especially in alopecia totalis/universalis.

As regards this clone: Its antigen remains unknown.

TCR sequencing used cDNA made by reverse transcription of extracted RNA. The protocol was immunoSEQ multiplex PCR, while the TCRdb copy is restricted to in-frame clones and leaves out a portion. Seen here are 100,000 to 150,000 clones, less than 80% observed once, and the top ten hold approximately 2.6%. The V segment lost 4 bases and the J segment 7 bases; nucleotides outside the gene matches: 3. The CDR3 has 14 residues. Germline V lookup: CDR1 MNHNS, CDR2 SASEGT. The sequence came from a human donor in good health. Source material: CD4+ T cells sorted from blood. The rearrangement uses TRBV6-1 and TRBJ2-1, with 11 nucleotides matching TRBD2. In DNA, the CDR3 is TGTGCCAGCAGTGGGCCTAGCGGGGGGAATGAGCAGTTCTTC. It yields the protein CASSGPSGGNEQFF.